These 21 T cell receptor beta chains originate from one sample sequenced in a study of blood T cell repertoires in COVID-19. Profiled with immunoSEQ multiplex PCR; TCRdb holds only in-frame clones, not every one. This sample yields 300,000 to 400,000 clones, of which roughly nine tenths are seen a single time; roughly 0.94% belongs to the top ten. What was sequenced was PBMCs or T cells enriched from blood (not recorded which). These receptors all stem from a woman in her twenties or thirties who had recovered from COVID-19.

V is TRBV30 and J is TRBJ2-2, with 9 bases identical to TRBD1. The V gene end was trimmed by 3 bases and the J gene end by 2 bases; junction bases not matched to a gene: 13. Germline values: CDR1 GTSNPN, CDR2 SVGIG (reference sequence). The CDR3 length is 18 residues. The CDR3 nucleotides are TGTGCCTGGAGGAGTGGACAGGGGATGGCTATTAACACCGGGGAGCTGTTTTTT. Protein product: CAWRSGQGMAINTGELFF.

The chain couples TRBV7-9 to TRBJ1-3, with 10 bases fitting TRBD1. J lost 3 bases, V lost 3 bases, and 2 bases had no gene match. The germline V gene encodes CDR1 SEHNR and CDR2 FQNEAQ (reference sequence). The CDR3 has 15 residues. The CDR3: CASSFRTGGGNTIYF. DNA for the CDR3: TGTGCCAGCAGCTTCAGGACAGGGGGTGGAAACACCATATATTTT.

In this sample, this clone turned up many times. The CDR3 loop is CASSSQGAWSYGYTF. The CDR3 nucleotides are TGTGCCAGCAGCTCCCAAGGGGCGTGGAGCTATGGCTACACCTTC. J is TRBJ1-2 and V is TRBV7-9, with D perhaps TRBD1 (5 bases). V lost 4 bases to trimming and J lost 4 bases, with 16 bases between them. The CDR3 consists of 15 residues. Germline V gene data show CDR1 as SEHNR and CDR2 as FQNEAQ (reference sequence).

The J gene is TRBJ2-7, the V gene TRBV19, with D unresolved. In germline, CDR1 is LNHDA, CDR2 SQIVND (reference sequence). The CDR3 covers 16 residues. Trimming stripped 5 bases from V and 0 bases from J, with 17 bases between. CDR3 region: CASSARQNRRSYEQYF. CDR3 in DNA: TGTGCCAGTAGTGCCCGACAAAACCGCCGCTCCTACGAGCAGTACTTC.

This clone has a single count. In DNA form, the CDR3 reads TGTGCCAGTAGTGTTCCCGGGACAGGAGGCTATGGCTACACCTTC. This codes for CASSVPGTGGYGYTF. The chain links TRBV19 to TRBJ1-2; the match to TRBD1 covers 8 bases. This CDR3 is 15 amino acids long. Trimming cost V 5 bases and J 4 bases; bases outside gene matches: 9. The germline V gene has CDR1 LNHDA and CDR2 SQIVND (reference sequence). Full variable domain (missing parts from reference TRBV19 and TRBJ1-2): DGGITQSPKYLFRKEGQNVTLSCEQNLNHDAMYWYRQDPGQGLRLIYYSQIVNDFQKGDIAEGYSVSREKKESFPLTVTSAQKNPTAFYLCASSVPGTGGYGYTFGSGTRLTVV.

The chain recombines TRBV27 with TRBJ2-7; 8 nucleotides line up with TRBD1. Germline CDR1 and CDR2: MNHEY and SMNVEV (reference sequence). CDR3 length equals 15 residues. Trimming took 4 bases from V and 6 from J; bases not matched to a gene: 11. CDR3 sequence (DNA): TGTGCCAGCAGTTCAGGGCTCAGGGGGCAAGGCGAGCAGTACTTC. It codes for CASSSGLRGQGEQYF.

This clone appeared a single time. This rearrangement joins TRBV27 to TRBJ1-2; a possible D gene is TRBD1 (5 bases). The germline CDR1 and CDR2 sequences are MNHEY and SMNVEV (reference sequence). V lost 7 bases, J lost 0 bases, and 12 bases lay in between. The CDR3 sequence is 14 residues long. The CDR3 sequence: CASKNRKTNYGYTF. The CDR3 DNA reads as TGTGCCAGCAAAAACAGGAAAACTAACTATGGCTACACCTTC.

This chain uses TRBV11-2 with TRBJ2-1; D remains ambiguous. Germline lookup yields CDR1 SGHAT and CDR2 FQNNGV. The V end lost 6 bases, the J end lost 0 bases, and 9 bases lay between the germline ends. CDR3 length: 14 amino acids. The CDR3 reads CASRDSNSYNEQFF. The CDR3, as DNA: TGTGCCAGCAGGGATAGCAACTCCTACAATGAGCAGTTCTTC.

This clone has a single count. This chain joins TRBV7-2 and TRBJ2-3, with 13 bases matching TRBD2. Germline V CDR1 and CDR2: SGHTA, FQGNSA. The J segment lost 5 bases and the V segment lost 4 bases, leaving 6 bases of the junction unmatched. This CDR3 spans 16 amino acids. This CDR3 reads CASSSLAGGPRDTQYF. In nucleotides, the CDR3 is TGTGCCAGCAGCTCACTAGCGGGGGGGCCCAGAGATACGCAGTATTTT. The full variable domain, rest sourced from reference TRBV7-2 and TRBJ2-3, is GAGVSQSPSNKVTEKGKDVELRCDPISGHTALYWYRQSLGQGLEFLIYFQGNSAPDKSGLPSDRFSAERTGGSVSTLTIQRTQQEDSAVYLCASSSLAGGPRDTQYFGPGTRLTVL.

The chain combines TRBV5-4 with TRBJ1-1, with TRBD1 matching 11 bases. V lost 3 bases, J lost 3 bases, and 13 bases stayed unmatched. Germline V gene data show CDR1 as SGHNT and CDR2 as YYREEE (reference sequence). This CDR3 comprises 18 residues. The CDR3 reads CASSYPRGQGARDTEAFF. DNA of the CDR3: TGTGCCAGCAGCTACCCCCGAGGACAGGGGGCGCGGGACACTGAAGCTTTCTTT. Looking up the rest from reference TRBV5-4 and TRBJ1-1 gives the full variable domain: ETGVTQSPTHLIKTRGQQVTLRCSSQSGHNTVSWYQQALGQGPQFIFQYYREEENGRGNFPPRFSGLQFPNYSSELNVNALELDDSALYLCASSYPRGQGARDTEAFFGQGTRLTVV.

J is TRBJ1-5 and V is TRBV28; 7 bases agree with TRBD1. Germline values: CDR1 MDHEN, CDR2 SYDVKM. Losses at the gene ends were 4 bases for V and 3 bases for J; bases not matched to a gene: 12. This CDR3 has 17 amino acids. CDR3 in amino acids: CASSSASGQFFNQPQHF. CDR3 bases: TGTGCCAGCAGTTCCGCCTCGGGACAGTTCTTCAATCAGCCCCAGCATTTT. Full variable domain (missing parts from reference TRBV28 and TRBJ1-5): DVKVTQSSRYLVKRTGEKVFLECVQDMDHENMFWYRQDPGLGLRLIYFSYDVKMKEKGDIPEGYSVSREKKERFSLILESASTNQTSMYLCASSSASGQFFNQPQHFGDGTRLSIL.

This sequence joins TRBV9 and TRBJ2-3; 12 bases align to TRBD2. Germline lookup yields CDR1 SGDLS and CDR2 YYNGEE. The CDR3 sequence is 16 residues long. V dropped 4 bases and J dropped 0; count of bases not matched to a gene: 3. CDR3 residues: CASSLGTSGSTDTQYF. CDR3 coding DNA: TGTGCCAGCAGCCTTGGGACTAGCGGGAGCACAGATACGCAGTATTTT.

This clone has a count of ten or more. V is TRBV5-1 and J is TRBJ2-2; D is possibly TRBD2 (5 bases). Germline loops: CDR1 SGHRS, CDR2 YFSETQ. The CDR3 totals 15 residues. The V end was cut by 6 bases, the J end by 1 base, with 13 bases between. CDR3 bases: TGCGCCAGCAACTTATGGAGGAAGAACACCGGGGAGCTGTTTTTT. It is translated as CASNLWRKNTGELFF.

This clone was seen just once. The chain recombines TRBV7-2 with TRBJ2-5; 7 nucleotides agree with TRBD1. Unmatched junction bases numbered 6, after V lost 1 base and J lost 4 bases. The CDR3 consists of 15 residues. CDR1 and CDR2 (germline): SGHTA, FQGNSA. The CDR3 reads CASSLGVTGVETQYF. Written as DNA, the CDR3 is TGTGCCAGCAGCTTAGGGGTCACAGGGGTAGAGACCCAGTACTTC.

The CDR3 nucleotides read TGTGCCAGCGAAAGTCCAACGGGGAGCACAGATACGCAGTATTTT. It encodes CASESPTGSTDTQYF. The rearrangement uses TRBV6-5 and TRBJ2-3, with D possibly being TRBD2 (5 bases). This CDR3 is built from 15 residues. V was clipped by 8 bases and J by 0 bases, with 15 bases between them. Per germline, CDR1 MNHEY and CDR2 SVGAGI.

This clone was seen only once. CDR3 nucleotides: TGTGCCAGCAGTTCGACAGGCGACTATGGCTACACCTTC. It translates to CASSSTGDYGYTF. The V call is TRBV12-3 or TRBV12-4, the J call TRBJ1-2, with D tentatively TRBD1 (6 bases). With 4 bases removed from V and 3 bases from J, the gap between germline ends came to 9 bases. CDR3 size: 13 residues.

The table lists this clone with a count of one. The gene calls are TRBV21-1 and TRBJ2-7; TRBD1 was called by the table and not checked on the DNA. TRBV21-1 is listed as a pseudogene. The CDR3 has 14 amino acids. Written as DNA, the CDR3 is TGTGCCAGCAGCGCCCGGACAGGATGGTACGAGCAGTACTTC. It is translated as CASSARTGWYEQYF.

The chain has TRBV24-1 and TRBJ2-1, with TRBD2 identical over 14 bases. Germline V gene data show CDR1 as KGHDR and CDR2 as SFDVKD. J was trimmed by 5 bases and V by 3 bases; bases with no gene match: 8. The CDR3 is 18 amino acids. The CDR3 region has the DNA TGTGCCACCAGTGATCTGAAAAGGACTAGCGGGGGGCACAATGAGCAGTTCTTC. It codes for CATSDLKRTSGGHNEQFF.

This clone showed up just a few times. The V call is TRBV19, the J call TRBJ1-5; no definite D call. This CDR3 comprises 13 residues. Germline loops: CDR1 LNHDA, CDR2 SQIVND (reference sequence). Trimming removed 2 bases at V and 1 base at J, with 3 bases between. The DNA of the CDR3 is TGTGCCAGTAGTATAAGCAGCAATCAGCCCCAGCATTTT. As protein: CASSISSNQPQHF.

The V and J genes are TRBV27 and TRBJ2-7; perhaps TRBD1 as D (5 bases). The CDR3 has 15 amino acids. V dropped 6 bases and J dropped 2 bases, with 17 bases sitting between them. CDR1 is MNHEY and CDR2 is SMNVEV in the germline V gene (reference sequence). CDR3 loop: CASSLTGFMAYEQYF. The DNA for the CDR3 is TGTGCCAGCAGCCTTACAGGTTTTATGGCCTACGAGCAGTACTTC.

J is TRBJ1-1 and V is TRBV13; 8 nucleotides line up with TRBD1. Trimming took 2 bases from V and 8 from J; bases not matched to a gene: 19. There are 18 residues in the CDR3. The germline V gene has CDR1 PRHDT and CDR2 FYEKMQ (reference sequence). As DNA, the CDR3 is TGTGCCAGCAGCTTATTAGTCTCGGGCAGGGGGCTTTCTCGCGAAGCTTTCTTT. It yields the protein CASSLLVSGRGLSREAFF.